These 12 T cell receptor beta chains were all obtained from the same sample, sequenced in a study of cytomegalovirus exposure and HLA in healthy donors. 60 Vbeta and 13 Jbeta primers were used in PCR. Only in-frame clones appear in the TCRdb table, and some are missing; sequencing was by immunoSEQ multiplex PCR. Counted here are some 170,000 clones, 75% to 80% occurring once; the ten biggest clones make up under 8%. Sequencing was done on a sample of PBMCs. The origin of the receptors is a man between 35 and 55 years old in good health and CMV-seropositive.

The chain uses TRBV6-1 and TRBJ2-7; 7 bases match TRBD1. Germline loops: CDR1 MNHNS, CDR2 SASEGT. This CDR3 has 16 residues. V was pared by 4 bases and J by 2 bases, with 11 bases of the junction left unmatched. CDR3 protein: CASSATQGSPAYEQYF. For the CDR3, the DNA is TGTGCCAGCAGTGCTACACAGGGGAGCCCAGCCTACGAGCAGTACTTC.

The chain is built from TRBV5-1 and TRBJ2-1; possibly TRBD1 for D (5 bases). With 0 bases removed from V and 3 bases from J, the gap between germline ends came to 10 bases. The CDR3 loop spans 15 amino acids. Germline CDR1 reads SGHRS; CDR2 reads YFSETQ. The CDR3 sequence: CASSLEGNHYNEQFF. As DNA, the CDR3 is TGCGCCAGCAGCTTGGAGGGGAACCACTACAATGAGCAGTTCTTC. Together with reference TRBV5-1 and TRBJ2-1, the CDR3 gives the full variable domain: KAGVTQTPRYLIKTRGQQVTLSCSPISGHRSVSWYQQTPGQGLQFLFEYFSETQRNKGNFPGRFSGRQFSNSRSEMNVSTLELGDSALYLCASSLEGNHYNEQFFGPGTRLTVL.

The V gene is TRBV6-5, the J gene TRBJ2-1, with 7 bases matching TRBD2. There are 14 residues in the CDR3. The trim removed 6 bases at V and 10 bases at J, leaving 12 bases unmatched. Germline CDR1 is MNHEY and CDR2 is SVGAGI. The CDR3 sequence is CASRHPGGKGEQFF. CDR3 in DNA: TGTGCCAGCAGACATCCGGGAGGAAAGGGGGAGCAGTTCTTC.

The J gene is TRBJ1-5, the V gene TRBV6-1; 7 bases line up with TRBD1. The CDR3 totals 14 residues. Germline-derived CDR1 and CDR2 are MNHNS and SASEGT. V gave up 4 bases and J gave up 5 bases; unmatched junction bases: 5. This CDR3 is CASSGQGVDQPQHF. CDR3 DNA: TGTGCCAGCAGTGGTCAGGGGGTAGATCAGCCCCAGCATTTT.

V usage is TRBV28 and J usage is TRBJ2-7; 9 bases line up with TRBD1. Trimming at V came to 5 bases and at J to 8 bases, leaving 19 bases not matched to a gene. The germline CDR1 and CDR2 sequences are MDHEN and SYDVKM. The CDR3 has 17 residues. CDR3 amino acids: CASSLGDRAGPNVKQYF. The CDR3 nucleotides read TGTGCCAGCAGTCTCGGGGACAGGGCCGGCCCCAATGTCAAGCAGTACTTC.

CDR3 sequence: CAISEGLAGGDEQFF. In nucleotides, the CDR3 is TGTGCCATCTCCGAGGGACTAGCGGGGGGGGATGAGCAGTTCTTC. J is TRBJ2-1 and V is TRBV10-3; 16 positions agree with TRBD2. CDR1 ENHRY and CDR2 SYGVKD come from the germline V gene. The CDR3 is 15 amino acids. With 8 bases clipped from V and 8 bases from J, the junction kept 6 bases outside the gene matches.

The CDR3 is CASSLGLATYNEQFF. In nucleotides, the CDR3 is TGTGCCAGCAGCTTAGGACTAGCTACCTACAATGAGCAGTTCTTC. The chain is built from TRBV7-2 and TRBJ2-1; TRBD2 aligns across 7 bases. There are 15 residues in the CDR3. Germline V gene lookup returns CDR1 SGHTA and CDR2 FQGNSA. The V gene end was trimmed by 1 base and the J gene end by 2 bases; junction bases not matched to a gene: 2.

The V call is TRBV6-5, the J call TRBJ2-1; D perhaps matches TRBD2 (6 bases). Germline CDR1 is MNHEY and CDR2 is SVGAGI. The V gene lost 2 bases and the J gene lost 8 bases, with 16 bases spanning the gap. The CDR3 length is 15 residues. CDR3 bases: TGTGCCAGCAGTTACGGCGCGGGATCGATCGATGAGCAGTTCTTC. Protein: CASSYGAGSIDEQFF.

The rearrangement uses TRBV19 and TRBJ1-3; perhaps TRBD1 as D (6 bases). The length of the CDR3 is 16 residues. With 5 bases removed from V and 0 bases from J, the gap between germline ends came to 14 bases. Germline CDR1 and CDR2: LNHDA and SQIVND (reference sequence). CDR3 coding DNA: TGTGCCAGTAGTCTCTGGACAGTTCACTCTGGAAACACCATATATTTT. Translating gives CASSLWTVHSGNTIYF.

Only one count was recorded for this clone. The V and J genes are TRBV5-1 and TRBJ2-7; 12 nucleotides align to TRBD2. V lost 0 bases, J lost 1 base, and 2 bases stayed unmatched. Germline V lookup: CDR1 SGHRS, CDR2 YFSETQ. CDR3 length equals 16 residues. CDR3 nucleotides: TGCGCCAGCAGCTTGGTGACTAGCGGGAGTTCCTACGAGCAGTACTTC. Translated, it gives CASSLVTSGSSYEQYF.

The chain uses TRBV11-1 and TRBJ2-1; TRBD2 matches 10 bases. CDR1 is SGHAT and CDR2 is FQDESV in the germline V gene (reference sequence). The CDR3 contains 15 residues. V shed 5 bases and J 7 bases; nucleotides not matched to a gene: 8. This CDR3 is CASSPSRAGGNEQFF. The CDR3 coding sequence is TGTGCCAGCAGCCCCTCGCGAGCGGGAGGGAATGAGCAGTTCTTC. The full variable domain, in which reference TRBV11-1 and TRBJ2-1 provide the parts outside the CDR3, is EAEVAQSPRYKITEKSQAVAFWCDPISGHATLYWYRQILGQGPELLVQFQDESVVDDSQLPKDRFSAERLKGVDSTLKIQPAELGDSAMYLCASSPSRAGGNEQFFGPGTRLTVL.

This clone was detected only a few times. The V and J genes are TRBV29-1 and TRBJ2-7, with unresolved D. CDR1 and CDR2 from the germline V gene are SQVTM and ANQGSEA. The V and J ends lost 3 bases and 5 bases respectively, with 11 bases between them. CDR3 length: 12 amino acids. CDR3 protein: CSVEGITDEQYF. The CDR3 region has the DNA TGCAGCGTTGAGGGCATTACAGACGAGCAGTACTTC.